This T cell receptor (beta chain) was obtained from a study of T cells in Graves' hyperthyroidism and ophthalmopathy. Study at large: Peripheral blood specimens were obtained at initial diagnosis, prior to any treatment. Regarding the study as a whole: Ophthalmopathy and stable hyperthyroidism were told apart by a 13 V-J model. In blood, most of the thyroid clonotypes expanded above 0.001 were also present.

Fresh 10 ml peripheral blood yielded PBMCs. The CDR3 totals 15 residues. The germline V gene has CDR1 MNHNS and CDR2 SASEGT. The ends lost 6 bases at V and 4 bases at J; junction bases unmatched: 7. Using RNA transcripts as the source, TCR beta CDR3 regions were amplified. The HTBI primer set drove a first-round RT-PCR of the TCR CDR3. TCRdb used MiXCR to reprocess the multiplex PCR reads, holding one entry per CDR3 protein. The table records around 600,000 distinct CDR3 sequences, about 14% of them present only once. This clonotype was seen at least ten times. Its antigen remains unidentified. The chain has TRBV6-1 and TRBJ2-2, with 8 bases matching TRBD1. The sequence derives from a woman aged 45-59 years with Graves' ophthalmopathy. Source material: blood. This chain's CDR3 is CASRPGQAGTGELFF. The DNA of the CDR3 is TGTGCCAGCAGACCGGGACAGGCTGGCACCGGGGAGCTGTTTTTT.